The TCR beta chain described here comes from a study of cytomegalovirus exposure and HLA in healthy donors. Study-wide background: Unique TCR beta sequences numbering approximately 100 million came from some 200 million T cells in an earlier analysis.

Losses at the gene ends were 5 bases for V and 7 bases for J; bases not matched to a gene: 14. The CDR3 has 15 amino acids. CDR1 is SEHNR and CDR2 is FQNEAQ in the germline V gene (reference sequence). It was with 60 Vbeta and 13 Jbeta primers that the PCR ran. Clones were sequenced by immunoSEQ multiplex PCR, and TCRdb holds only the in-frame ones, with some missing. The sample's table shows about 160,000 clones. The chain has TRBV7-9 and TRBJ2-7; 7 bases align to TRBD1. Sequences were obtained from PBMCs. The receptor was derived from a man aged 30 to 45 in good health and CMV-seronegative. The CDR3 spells CASSHPGQSSGEQYF. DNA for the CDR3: TGTGCCAGCAGCCATCCGGGACAGAGTTCGGGGGAGCAGTACTTC.